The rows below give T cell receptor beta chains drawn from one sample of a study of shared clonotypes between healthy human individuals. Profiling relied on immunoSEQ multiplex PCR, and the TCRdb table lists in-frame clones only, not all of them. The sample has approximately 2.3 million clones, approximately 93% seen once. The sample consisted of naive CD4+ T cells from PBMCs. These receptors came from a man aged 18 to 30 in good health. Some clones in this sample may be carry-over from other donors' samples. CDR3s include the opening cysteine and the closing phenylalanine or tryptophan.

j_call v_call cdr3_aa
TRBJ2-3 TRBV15 CATSSLQGTDTQYF
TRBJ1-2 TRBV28 CASSLLISATHGYTF
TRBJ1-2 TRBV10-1 CASENRGGNYGYTF
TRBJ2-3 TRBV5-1 CASSYFGQVDTQYF
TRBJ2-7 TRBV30 CAWSDFPSGYEQYF
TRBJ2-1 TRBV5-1 CASLALAGGPNEQFF
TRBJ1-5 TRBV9 CASNPDGTDQPQHF
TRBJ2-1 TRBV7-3 CASSRTSGRSAYNEQFF
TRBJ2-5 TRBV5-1 CASSLVVLAGLETQYF
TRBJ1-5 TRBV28 CASSSTGIGQPQHF
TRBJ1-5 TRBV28 CASSEGVSNQPQHF
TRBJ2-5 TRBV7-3 CASSLTSARGETQYF
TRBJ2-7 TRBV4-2 CASSRGANYEQYF
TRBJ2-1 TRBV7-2 CASSDRGLHYNEQFF
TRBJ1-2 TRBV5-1 CASSHGQYGYTF
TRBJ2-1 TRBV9 CASTQTPGLYNEQFF
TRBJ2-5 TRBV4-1 CASRQGGGGETQYF
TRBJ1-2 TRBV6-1 CASSDLFFPEGLRGYTF
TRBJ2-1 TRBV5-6 CASSSAQQVQADNQQFF
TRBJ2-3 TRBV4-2 CASSQERLAGVTDTQYF
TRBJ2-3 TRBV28 CASSFQGGSTDTQYF
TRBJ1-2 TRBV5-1 CASSLGFVGGYTF
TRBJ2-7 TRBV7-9 CASSFFGRSIYEQYF
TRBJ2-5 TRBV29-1 CSARLAPETQYF
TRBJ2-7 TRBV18 CASSPTGYEQYF
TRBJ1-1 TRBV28 CASSFLIVGSPWIAEAFF
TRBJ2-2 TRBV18 CASSPPRGGDTGELFF
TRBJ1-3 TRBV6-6 CASRIQGQASGNTIYF
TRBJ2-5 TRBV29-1 CSAQREKVETQYF
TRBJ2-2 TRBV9 CASRARPPYGELFF
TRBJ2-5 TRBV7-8 CASSLVGTGAGETQYF
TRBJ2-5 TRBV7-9 CASSARYQETQYF
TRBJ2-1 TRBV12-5 CASVRTGGSYNEQFF
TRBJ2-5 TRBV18 CASSPPSGAGETQYF
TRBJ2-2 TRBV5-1 CASSLILGNTGELFF
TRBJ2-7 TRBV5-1 CASSLDPGRPYEQYF
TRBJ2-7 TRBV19 CATQRGGLGGEQYF
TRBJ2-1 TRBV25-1 CASSEPGGGRVNEQFF
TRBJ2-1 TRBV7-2 CASSPPGLAGNYNEQFF
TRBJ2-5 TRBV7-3 CASSQSSGGAETQYF
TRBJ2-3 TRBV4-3 CASSQLAGVPRDTQYF
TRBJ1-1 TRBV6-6 CASRTQGSEAFF
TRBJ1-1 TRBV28 CASSLAGGRGTEAFF
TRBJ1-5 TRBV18 CASSPLSGDQPQHF
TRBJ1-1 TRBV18 CASSPSRGRLANTEAFF
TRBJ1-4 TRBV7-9 CASSGGAGDEKLFF
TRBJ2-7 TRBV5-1 CASSFWTGPQYEQYF
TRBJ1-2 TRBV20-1 CSASSPGGYTF
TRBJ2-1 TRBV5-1 CASSFWAKFEQFF